The 28 T cell receptor beta chains given below trace back to one sample, sequenced in a study of T-cell memory formation after mild COVID-19. TCRdb analysed the 5' RACE reads with MiXCR anew, one entry per CDR3 protein. The table shows approximately 490,000 distinct CDR3 sequences, with just over 20% occurring only once. The sequencing sample was made of PBMCs or a T cell subset sorted from them (not recorded which). The receptors were gathered from an adult woman who had mild COVID-19 (a few samples of this study predate the infection). Cell type and time point are not known.

This clonotype occurred many times. The chain recombines TRBV7-3 with TRBJ2-1, with 9 bases fitting TRBD2. The CDR3 length is 15 residues. CDR1 is SGHTA, CDR2 FQGTGA, per germline. Trimming cost V 6 bases and J 4 bases; bases outside gene matches: 7. In DNA, the CDR3 is TGTGCCAGCAGTTTGAGCGGGAGGCTTTACAATGAGCAGTTCTTC. Translating it yields CASSLSGRLYNEQFF.

The chain couples TRBV24-1 to TRBJ2-1; D is possibly TRBD2 (5 bases). Germline CDR1 reads KGHDR; CDR2 reads SFDVKD. This CDR3 contains 16 residues. The germline V and J ends were trimmed by 4 bases and 8 bases, with 20 bases remaining between them. The CDR3 loop reads CATSDRLERATDEQFF. In DNA, the CDR3 is TGTGCCACCAGTGACAGATTAGAGAGGGCTACAGATGAGCAGTTCTTC.

This clonotype was seen only a few times. The chain has TRBV7-9 and TRBJ2-7; TRBD2 is a possible D gene (6 bases). Per the germline V gene, CDR1 is SEHNR and CDR2 is FQNEAQ (reference sequence). V dropped 5 bases and J dropped 2 bases, with 22 bases sitting between them. The CDR3 runs 17 residues. CDR3 sequence (DNA): TGTGCCAGCAGCCCCCCTCTAAGGCTAGCGAGGCCCTACGAGCAGTACTTC. Encoded protein: CASSPPLRLARPYEQYF.

This clonotype was counted a few times. The chain links TRBV5-1 to TRBJ2-1, with D hard to call. In germline, CDR1 is SGHRS, CDR2 YFSETQ. V was clipped by 0 bases and J by 9 bases, with 13 bases between them. The CDR3 length is 14 residues. The CDR3 region has the DNA TGCGCCAGCAGCTTGGTGGCAGCCTCTAGTGAGCAGTTCTTC. Amino acids: CASSLVAASSEQFF.

The rearrangement joins TRBV7-9 to TRBJ1-4, with D possibly being TRBD1 (5 bases). Trimming took off 5 bases at V and 6 bases at J, with 22 bases between the two ends. The CDR3 has 17 residues. Germline V gene data show CDR1 as SEHNR and CDR2 as FQNEAQ (reference sequence). This CDR3 reads CASSHRIGGGADEKLFF. The CDR3 DNA reads TGTGCCAGCAGCCATCGGATCGGGGGGGGTGCTGATGAAAAACTGTTTTTT.

This clonotype was observed a handful of times. V usage is TRBV18 and J usage is TRBJ2-7; possibly TRBD2 for D (5 bases). Germline-derived CDR1 and CDR2 are KGHSH and LQKENI. The V end was cut by 6 bases, the J end by 3 bases, with 12 bases between. The CDR3 is 13 residues long. The CDR3 spells CASSRPGIYEQYF. As DNA, the CDR3 is TGTGCCAGCTCTCGCCCGGGAATCTACGAGCAGTACTTC. The whole variable domain, remainder taken from reference TRBV18 and TRBJ2-7, is NAGVMQNPRHLVRRRGQEARLRCSPMKGHSHVYWYRQLPEEGLKFMVYLQKENIIDESGMPKERFSAEFPKEGPSILRIQQVVRGDSAAYFCASSRPGIYEQYFGPGTRLTVT.

The chain joins TRBV29-1 to TRBJ2-1, with D perhaps matching TRBD2 (5 bases). Germline CDR1 and CDR2: SQVTM and ANQGSEA. The length of the CDR3 is 13 residues. V lost 5 bases, J lost 4 bases, and 12 bases lay in between. The CDR3 bases are TGCAGCGTTAACCCCCCGGGGTACAATGAGCAGTTCTTC. It translates to CSVNPPGYNEQFF.

This clonotype showed up many times. The J gene is TRBJ2-1, the V gene TRBV7-2; the match to TRBD2 covers 11 bases. The CDR3 extends over 16 amino acids. The germline V gene encodes CDR1 SGHTA and CDR2 FQGNSA. The ends lost 4 bases at V and 7 bases at J; junction bases unmatched: 9. The CDR3 sequence is CASSSRPGLAVNEQFF. The CDR3 region has the DNA TGTGCCAGCAGCTCACGACCGGGACTAGCGGTTAATGAGCAGTTCTTC.

Only a few counts were recorded for this clonotype. The rearrangement links TRBV7-2 to TRBJ1-4; TRBD1 aligns across 8 bases. Germline loops: CDR1 SGHTA, CDR2 FQGNSA. V shed 5 bases and J 4 bases; nucleotides not matched to a gene: 6. The CDR3 contains 15 residues. This CDR3 reads CASSTRTGLNEKLFF. The CDR3 coding sequence is TGTGCCAGCAGCACGAGGACAGGGCTTAATGAAAAACTGTTTTTT.

This clonotype was picked up a small number of times. The rearrangement joins TRBV4-3 to TRBJ2-7; TRBD2 is a possible D gene (5 bases). Looked up from germline, CDR1 is LGHNA and CDR2 is YSLEER. V lost 3 bases and J lost 3, with 12 bases in between. The CDR3 length is 14 residues. Written as DNA, the CDR3 is TGCGCCAGCAGCCAGGGAGTGAGCGGCTACGAGCAGTACTTC. Encoded protein: CASSQGVSGYEQYF.

The chain links TRBV9 to TRBJ1-1; possibly TRBD1 for D (5 bases). Germline CDR1 SGDLS, CDR2 YYNGEE. V lost 6 bases, J lost 3 bases, and 18 bases lay in between. The CDR3 loop spans 15 amino acids. Here the CDR3 reads CASIPRERGDTEAFF. The CDR3 DNA follows: TGTGCCAGCATCCCAAGAGAGAGGGGAGACACTGAAGCTTTCTTT.

This chain joins TRBV5-1 and TRBJ2-7, with TRBD1 matching 9 bases. The CDR3 runs 14 residues. Trimming cost V 5 bases and J 3 bases; bases outside gene matches: 6. Germline CDR1 SGHRS, CDR2 YFSETQ. The CDR3: CASRLTGGSYEQYF. The CDR3 region has the DNA TGCGCCAGCAGGTTGACAGGGGGAAGCTACGAGCAGTACTTC.

This clonotype was seen a few times. The chain combines TRBV12-3 or TRBV12-4 with TRBJ1-2; D might be TRBD1 (5 bases). The ends were cut back, 5 bases at V and 10 bases at J, with 17 bases in the middle. The CDR3 sequence is 13 residues long. The CDR3 region has the DNA TGTGCCAGCAGTCATCCGGGGGGGGATTACTACACCTTC. It is translated as CASSHPGGDYYTF.

The gene calls are TRBV4-3 and TRBJ2-1; 13 bases are a match to TRBD2. V lost 0 bases to trimming and J lost 1 base; unmatched junction nucleotides: 9. CDR3 size: 20 residues. From germline, CDR1 is LGHNA and CDR2 YSLEER. CDR3 region: CASSQDVYRTSGSSYNEQFF. CDR3 sequence (DNA): TGCGCCAGCAGCCAAGACGTATATAGGACTAGCGGGAGTTCCTACAATGAGCAGTTCTTC.

In its sample, this clonotype was seen once. The chain employs TRBV27 and TRBJ2-1; weak D call: TRBD1 (7 bases). Germline V gene data show CDR1 as MNHEY and CDR2 as SMNVEV (reference sequence). The CDR3 consists of 14 residues. Trimming removed 2 bases from V and 8 bases from J, with 13 bases in between. The CDR3 sequence: CASSLRGPGDEQFF. In nucleotides, the CDR3 is TGTGCCAGCAGTTTAAGGGGGCCGGGGGATGAGCAGTTCTTC.

This clonotype came up a few times. The genes are TRBV7-9 and TRBJ1-1; D is unclear. V was clipped by 0 bases and J by 5 bases, with 10 bases between them. This CDR3 contains 14 residues. Germline assignment: CDR1 SEHNR and CDR2 FQNEAQ (reference sequence). Here the CDR3 DNA reads TGTGCCAGCAGCTTAGCGGGTCGTGGGACTGAAGCTTTCTTT. Protein product: CASSLAGRGTEAFF.

V is TRBV7-9 and J is TRBJ2-7; possible D gene TRBD2, 6 bases. V lost 5 bases and J lost 7, with 15 bases in between. The CDR3 is made up of 13 amino acids. From germline, CDR1 is SEHNR and CDR2 FQNEAQ (reference sequence). CDR3 protein: CASSPLARGEQYF. Written as DNA, the CDR3 is TGTGCCAGCAGCCCTCTAGCGCGTGGGGAGCAGTACTTC.

This clonotype was observed many times. This chain links TRBV6-5 with TRBJ2-3, with D hard to call. V lost 1 base and J 2 bases, leaving 4 bases between the germline ends. Germline lookup yields CDR1 MNHEY and CDR2 SVGAGI. This CDR3 comprises 13 residues. The DNA for the CDR3 is TGTGCCAGCAGTTACTTCGCCACAGATACGCAGTATTTT. It yields the protein CASSYFATDTQYF.

Here the CDR3 DNA reads TGTGCCAGCTTGGTGGTGGAGACCCAGTACTTC. It encodes CASLVVETQYF. This chain connects TRBV2 to TRBJ2-5, with unresolved D. CDR1 and CDR2 (germline): SNHLY, FYNNEI. V lost 8 bases, J lost 5 bases, and 9 bases lay in between. The CDR3 extends over 11 amino acids.

Here the CDR3 reads CASKRTGSSYEQYF. CDR3 sequence (DNA): TGTGCCAGCAAGCGGACCGGGAGCTCCTACGAGCAGTACTTC. This rearrangement joins TRBV6-5 to TRBJ2-7; D perhaps matches TRBD2 (6 bases). Germline V gives CDR1 MNHEY, CDR2 SVGAGI. V lost 7 bases and J lost 0, with 13 bases in between. CDR3 size: 14 residues.

The V call is TRBV4-2, the J call TRBJ1-5, with D uncertain. The germline gives CDR1 LGHNA, CDR2 YNFKEQ. With 4 bases removed from V and 0 bases from J, the gap between germline ends came to 10 bases. This CDR3 has 15 residues. For the CDR3, the DNA is TGTGCCAGCAGCCTACAGAGATATAGCAATCAGCCCCAGCATTTT. Translation gives CASSLQRYSNQPQHF.

In this sample, this clonotype turned up many times. The chain links TRBV5-1 to TRBJ2-7; TRBD2 matches at 10 bases. Germline lookup yields CDR1 SGHRS and CDR2 YFSETQ. The V gene end was trimmed by 5 bases and the J gene end by 4 bases; junction bases not matched to a gene: 6. The CDR3 is 14 amino acids. As DNA, the CDR3 is TGCGCCAGCAGACGACTAGCGGGTGTGTACGAGCAGTACTTC. This codes for CASRRLAGVYEQYF.

V usage is TRBV30 and J usage is TRBJ2-1; 12 bases align to TRBD1. Germline CDR1 is GTSNPN and CDR2 is SVGIG (reference sequence). The trim removed 4 bases at V and 7 bases at J, leaving 5 bases unmatched. This CDR3 has 14 amino acids. CDR3: CAWKGTGGANEQFF. In nucleotides, the CDR3 is TGTGCCTGGAAGGGGACAGGGGGCGCGAATGAGCAGTTCTTC.

The chain joins TRBV9 to TRBJ1-2; D not resolved. The CDR3 sequence is 12 residues long. V was pared by 0 bases and J by 8 bases, with 8 bases between. CDR1 is SGDLS, CDR2 YYNGEE, per germline. CDR3 nucleotide sequence: TGTGCCAGCAGCGTAGCTGTGGGAGGCTACACCTTC. It translates to CASSVAVGGYTF.

The chain is built from TRBV9 and TRBJ2-5, with unresolved D. The CDR3 has 14 residues. Germline CDR1 and CDR2: SGDLS and YYNGEE. Trimming removed 0 bases from V and 4 bases from J, with 10 bases in between. The CDR3 DNA is TGTGCCAGCAGCGTAGGTAGCAAATTAGAGACCCAGTACTTC. Its translation is CASSVGSKLETQYF.

This clonotype was found many times. V gene TRBV27 combines with J gene TRBJ2-1; the D is unclear. CDR1 and CDR2 from the germline V gene are MNHEY and SMNVEV (reference sequence). The CDR3 contains 15 residues. V dropped 2 bases and J dropped 0 bases, with 8 bases sitting between them. The DNA for the CDR3 is TGTGCCAGCAGTTTACTTCAGAGCTCCTACAATGAGCAGTTCTTC. This gives the protein CASSLLQSSYNEQFF.

This clonotype showed up just a few times. The V and J genes are TRBV5-1 and TRBJ2-4, with 9 bases fitting TRBD1. Germline V lookup: CDR1 SGHRS, CDR2 YFSETQ. The CDR3 runs to 14 residues. V lost 4 bases, J lost 8 bases, and 7 bases stayed unmatched. The CDR3 is CASSRDRDVDIQYF. CDR3 nucleotides: TGCGCCAGCAGCCGGGACAGGGATGTTGACATTCAGTACTTC.

There are a few counts of this clonotype. The rearrangement uses TRBV19 and TRBJ2-7, with D perhaps TRBD2 (6 bases). CDR1 and CDR2 (germline): LNHDA, SQIVND (reference sequence). There are 13 residues in the CDR3. The V end lost 8 bases, the J end lost 2 bases, and 13 bases lay between the germline ends. The CDR3 DNA reads as TGTGCCAGTGGGGACTGGGGTACCTACGAGCAGTACTTC. It codes for CASGDWGTYEQYF.